Listed below are T cell receptor beta chains from one sample, sequenced in a study of blood T cells in healthy people across ages. MiXCR, applied by TCRdb to the 5' RACE reads, yields one record per CDR3 protein. The data show 800,000 to 1,300,000 distinct CDR3 sequences, around 25% seen once. These data were likewise used in another study, on T cells of mothers and their children.

The specimen was blood. The receptors here all came from a girl aged 2 to 10 in good health. The CDR3 runs from the conserved cysteine through the conserved F or W. A D gene is named only where the DNA matches it firmly. A clone size is listed for some rows: how often the clone was seen (once, few, many), or a class if it is expanded.

V,J,size,D,DNA,CDR3
TRBV9,TRBJ2-2,few,TRBD1,TGTGCCAGCAGCGTAGGAAGGACAGGGAAATCCGGGGAGCTGTTTTTT,CASSVGRTGKSGELFF
TRBV24-1,TRBJ2-1,.,.,TGTGCCACCAGTGCGGGGTTGTCATTGGGCAGGGGTTACAATGAGCAGTTCTTC,CATSAGLSLGRGYNEQFF
TRBV7-2,TRBJ2-1,.,.,TGTGCCAGCAGCTTAGGGGGCCCATGGACTGCCTACAATGAGCAGTTCTTC,CASSLGGPWTAYNEQFF
TRBV6-5,TRBJ2-5,.,.,TGTGCCAGCAGTTTAGGGGGGCGCCGAGGAGAGACCCAGTACTTC,CASSLGGRRGETQYF
TRBV19,TRBJ1-6,.,.,TGTGCCAGTAGTATTGGCAGATACGATTCACCCCTCCACTTT,CASSIGRYDSPLHF
TRBV3-1,TRBJ2-4,few,.,TGTGCCAGCAGCCACCTAGCCGGACAGAGCCAGTACTTC,CASSHLAGQSQYF
TRBV9,TRBJ2-1,few,TRBD1,TGTGCCAGCAGCGTAGGAGGGACAGGGTACCCCAGCTCCTACAATGAGCAGTTCTTC,CASSVGGTGYPSSYNEQFF
TRBV28,TRBJ2-1,.,.,TGTGCCAGCAGTTTTAGACTAGACGTAGATGAGCAGTTCTTC,CASSFRLDVDEQFF
TRBV5-1,TRBJ2-1,few,.,TGCGCCAGCAGCTCGACCTCTCGAAAACCGAGAGATGAGCAGTTCTTC,CASSSTSRKPRDEQFF
TRBV10-3,TRBJ1-1,few,.,TGTGCCATCAGTGAGAGGCAGGCCCTTGAAGCTTTCTTT,CAISERQALEAFF
TRBV5-5,TRBJ2-7,.,.,TGTGCCAGCAGCTACCCGGGCCTAACGGCCTACGAGCAGTACTTC,CASSYPGLTAYEQYF
TRBV29-1,TRBJ2-1,.,.,TGCAGCGTTGAGACGGACCTCTACAATGAGCAGTTCTTC,CSVETDLYNEQFF
TRBV4-1,TRBJ2-1,.,TRBD2,TGCGCCAGCAGCCCGGGACTAGGTAGCAATGAGCAGTTCTTC,CASSPGLGSNEQFF
TRBV29-1,TRBJ2-1,.,TRBD2,TGCAGCGTTGCCTATAGGACTAGCGGTTACAATGAGCAGTTCTTC,CSVAYRTSGYNEQFF
TRBV6-2/TRBV6-3,TRBJ2-5,few,.,TGTGCCAGCAGTTACGTGGGGAGAGATCGAGAGACCCAGTACTTC,CASSYVGRDRETQYF
TRBV20-1,TRBJ2-5,.,.,TGCAGTGCTGAGGCCGGACTCCAAGAGACCCAGTACTTC,CSAEAGLQETQYF
TRBV6-4,TRBJ1-2,few,.,TGTGCCAGCAAAAGGGGAGAGGGCAGCTATGGCTACACCTTC,CASKRGEGSYGYTF
TRBV13,TRBJ2-3,.,TRBD1,TGTGCCAGCAGCGACAGGGGGCCCACAGATACGCAGTATTTT,CASSDRGPTDTQYF
TRBV6-4,TRBJ1-2,.,TRBD1,TGTGCCAGCAGTGAGCTCCCGGGACAGGGGGCGGGAGGCTACACCTTC,CASSELPGQGAGGYTF
TRBV24-1,TRBJ2-5,.,TRBD1,TGTGCCACCAGTGAGCTGGGACAGGGGGTACAAGAGACCCAGTACTTC,CATSELGQGVQETQYF
TRBV29-1,TRBJ2-1,.,TRBD1,TGCAGCGGGTGGGACAGACATAATGAGCAGTTCTTC,CSGWDRHNEQFF
TRBV29-1,TRBJ2-1,few,.,TGCAGCGTTGGCGGTTCGAGCTCCTACAATGAGCAGTTCTTC,CSVGGSSSYNEQFF
TRBV11-2,TRBJ2-1,.,TRBD2,TGTGCCAGCAGCCACCCCCTTTCTAGCGGGGAGGAGCAGTTCTTC,CASSHPLSSGEEQFF
TRBV4-1,TRBJ2-3,few,.,TGCGCCAGCAGCCATGGGTCAGAAGATACGCAGTATTTT,CASSHGSEDTQYF
TRBV28,TRBJ2-4,.,.,TGTGCCAGCAGTATACAGGGTAACATTCAGTACTTC,CASSIQGNIQYF
TRBV6-1,TRBJ1-2,few,.,TGTGCCAGCAGTGAGCCAGACCTCTATGGCTACACCTTC,CASSEPDLYGYTF
TRBV15,TRBJ2-7,.,.,TGTGCCACCAGCAGAGATGTCGGGGAGCAGTACTTC,CATSRDVGEQYF
TRBV20-1,TRBJ1-2,few,TRBD1,TGCAGTGCTAGAGAGAGAGGGACAGGTCATGGCTACACCTTC,CSARERGTGHGYTF
TRBV18,TRBJ2-1,few,.,TGTGCCAGCTCACCTTTCGGACTCTTCAGCTCCTACAATGAGCAGTTCTTC,CASSPFGLFSSYNEQFF
TRBV7-7,TRBJ2-3,few,.,TGTGCTAGCAGCCCGGGGACTGGCACAGATACGCAGTATTTT,CASSPGTGTDTQYF
TRBV12-3/TRBV12-4,TRBJ2-7,few,TRBD1,TGTGCCAGCAGTTTTGGTGGGACAGGAGCCTACGAGCAGTACTTC,CASSFGGTGAYEQYF
TRBV29-1,TRBJ2-3,.,.,TGCAGCGTTGAAGAGATGGGTACGCAGTATTTT,CSVEEMGTQYF
TRBV20-1,TRBJ1-2,.,.,TGCAGTGCTAGAGGTGGTTGGGGATACTATGGCTACACCTTC,CSARGGWGYYGYTF
TRBV11-3,TRBJ2-2,.,TRBD1,TGTGCCAGCAGCTTCAGGGGGCCCACCGGGGAGCTGTTTTTT,CASSFRGPTGELFF
TRBV24-1,TRBJ1-2,few,.,TGTGCCACCCACGAGATGACTAAGGAGAACGGCTACACCTTC,CATHEMTKENGYTF
TRBV18,TRBJ2-5,.,.,TGTGCCAGCTCACCTTTCGGGAAGCAAGAGACCCAGTACTTC,CASSPFGKQETQYF
TRBV20-1,TRBJ2-5,.,TRBD1,TGCAGTGCTAGTGCGCGACAGGGGGACTTAGGAGAGACCCAGTACTTC,CSASARQGDLGETQYF
TRBV10-3,TRBJ2-5,.,.,TGTGCCATCAGTGAGTCGTCAGGGGACGGGACCCAGTACTTC,CAISESSGDGTQYF